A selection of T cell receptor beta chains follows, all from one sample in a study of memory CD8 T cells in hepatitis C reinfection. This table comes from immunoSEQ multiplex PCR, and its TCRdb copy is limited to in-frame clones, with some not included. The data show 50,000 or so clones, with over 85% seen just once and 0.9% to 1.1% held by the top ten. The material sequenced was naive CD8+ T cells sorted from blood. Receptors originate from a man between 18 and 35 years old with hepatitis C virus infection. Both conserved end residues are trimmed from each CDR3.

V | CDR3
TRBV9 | ASSVADTDTQY
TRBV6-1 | ASSETGQAIRGTDTQY
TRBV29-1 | SVEDGRQGHPFQY
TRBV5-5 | ASSPMLPGQIYGYT
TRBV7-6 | ASSPLDRGRLAGGTDTQY
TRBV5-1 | ASSLDDYNEQF
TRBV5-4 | ASSLTGNQETQY
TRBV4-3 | ASSQEPAGFSDTQY
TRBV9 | ASSLGTGWGGYGYT
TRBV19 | ASSFDSLSYNEQF
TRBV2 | ASSHTPDRASGTEAF
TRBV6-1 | ASSAWDSPAYEQY
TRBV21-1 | ASSDNPQDTSSYNEQF
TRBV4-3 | ASSQAGRGRTEAF
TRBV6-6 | ASSYLQYNEQF
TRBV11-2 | ASSLDEGARGYT
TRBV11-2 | ASSKEAGEEEQY
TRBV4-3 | ASSRTEEETQY
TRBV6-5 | ASSHGGGTKNIQY
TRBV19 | ASSIGGNGYT
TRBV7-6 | ATTQGIFPSNTGELF
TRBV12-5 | ASGFTLEGGARSNTGELF
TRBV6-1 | ASSERDRTADTQY
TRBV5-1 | ASSYPGTGLQETQY